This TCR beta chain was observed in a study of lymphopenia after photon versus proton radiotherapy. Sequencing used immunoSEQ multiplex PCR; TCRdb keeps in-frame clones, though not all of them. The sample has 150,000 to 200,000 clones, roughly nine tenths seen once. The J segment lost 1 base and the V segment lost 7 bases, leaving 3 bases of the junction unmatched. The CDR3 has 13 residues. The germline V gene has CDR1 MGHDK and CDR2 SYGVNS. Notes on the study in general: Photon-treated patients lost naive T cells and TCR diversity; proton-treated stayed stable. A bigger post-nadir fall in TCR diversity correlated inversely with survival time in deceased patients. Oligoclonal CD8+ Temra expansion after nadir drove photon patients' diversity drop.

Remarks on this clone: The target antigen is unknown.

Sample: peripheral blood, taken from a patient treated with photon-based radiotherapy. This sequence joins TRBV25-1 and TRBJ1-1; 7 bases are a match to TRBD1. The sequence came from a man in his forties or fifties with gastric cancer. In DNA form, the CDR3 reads TGTGCCAGCACCAACAGGGGGAACACTGAAGCTTTCTTT. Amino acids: CASTNRGNTEAFF. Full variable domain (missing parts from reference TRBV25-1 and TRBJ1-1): EADIYQTPRYLVIGTGKKITLECSQTMGHDKMYWYQQDPGMELHLIHYSYGVNSTEKGDLSSESTVSRIRTEHFPLTLESARPSHTSQYLCASTNRGNTEAFFGQGTRLTVV.